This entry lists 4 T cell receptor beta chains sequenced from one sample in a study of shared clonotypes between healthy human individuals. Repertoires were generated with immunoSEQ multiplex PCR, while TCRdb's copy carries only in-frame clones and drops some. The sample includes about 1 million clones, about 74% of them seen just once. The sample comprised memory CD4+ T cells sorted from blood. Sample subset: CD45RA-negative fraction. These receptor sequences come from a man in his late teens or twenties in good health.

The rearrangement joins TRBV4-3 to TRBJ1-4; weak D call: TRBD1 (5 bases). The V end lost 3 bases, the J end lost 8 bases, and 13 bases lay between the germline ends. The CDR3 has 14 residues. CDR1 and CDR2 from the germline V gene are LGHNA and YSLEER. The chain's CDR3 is CASSHGALEEKLFF. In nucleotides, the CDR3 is TGCGCCAGCAGCCACGGGGCTCTGGAAGAAAAACTGTTTTTT.

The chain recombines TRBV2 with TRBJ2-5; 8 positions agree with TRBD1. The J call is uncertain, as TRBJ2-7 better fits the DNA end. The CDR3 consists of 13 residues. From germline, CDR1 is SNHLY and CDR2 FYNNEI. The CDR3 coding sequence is TGTGCCAGCAGCGGACAGGGAAACAACGAGCAGTACTTC. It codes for CASSGQGNNEQYF.

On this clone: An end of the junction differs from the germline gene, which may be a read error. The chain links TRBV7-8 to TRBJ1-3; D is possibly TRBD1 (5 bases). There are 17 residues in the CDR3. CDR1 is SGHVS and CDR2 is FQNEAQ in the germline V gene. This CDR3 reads CASSQVWGRLGGNAIYF. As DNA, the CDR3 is TGTGCCAGCAGCCAAGTATGGGGGAGGCTAGGCGGAAACGCCATATATTTT.

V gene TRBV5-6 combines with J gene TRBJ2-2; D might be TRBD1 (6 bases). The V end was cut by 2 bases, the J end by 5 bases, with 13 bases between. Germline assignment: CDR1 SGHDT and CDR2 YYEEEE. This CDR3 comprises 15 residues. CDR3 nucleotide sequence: TGTGCCAGCAGCTTTTCAGGGGAGAGGACCGGGGAGCTGTTTTTT. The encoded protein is CASSFSGERTGELFF. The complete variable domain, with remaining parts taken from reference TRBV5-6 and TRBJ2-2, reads DAGVTQSPTHLIKTRGQQVTLRCSPKSGHDTVSWYQQALGQGPQFIFQYYEEEERQRGNFPDRFSGHQFPNYSSELNVNALLLGDSALYLCASSFSGERTGELFFGEGSRLTVL.